The rows below give T cell receptor beta chains drawn from one sample of a study of CD4+ T cells in melanoma. The table came from immunoSEQ multiplex PCR; TCRdb's copy has only in-frame clones and leaves some out. The sample carries about 13,000 clones, around 68% recorded once. The material sequenced was cells from a culture (not recorded whether cultured in vitro). The receptor source for this set is a human donor with melanoma. CDR3s leave out the opening cysteine and the closing phenylalanine or tryptophan.

j_call cdr3_length v_call cdr3_aa
TRBJ1-2 11 TRBV7-8 ASSVDSYYGYT
TRBJ1-1 11 TRBV9 ASSVEGNTEAF
TRBJ1-2 14 TRBV11-2 ASSLVTGGRKDGYT
TRBJ2-7 11 TRBV21-1 ARLSGQSYEQY
TRBJ2-1 13 TRBV7-2 ASSTGTGRYNEQF
TRBJ1-2 13 TRBV6-5 ASRPIQGANYGYT
TRBJ2-5 13 TRBV18 ASSPGTGGKETQY
TRBJ1-4 13 TRBV13 ASSLTRATNEKLF
TRBJ1-4 13 TRBV7-9 ASSLGGQINEKLF
TRBJ1-5 11 TRBV6-5 ASKQGQSQPQH
TRBJ1-3 13 TRBV9 ASSVSTFSGNTIY
TRBJ1-1 11 TRBV18 ASSNGLEGEAF
TRBJ1-2 9 TRBV18 ASGQNYGYT
TRBJ1-6 13 TRBV2 ASREQGPRNSPLH
TRBJ1-2 12 TRBV4-1 ASSQRPGADGYT
TRBJ1-2 12 TRBV10-2 ASLPGPPVRGYT
TRBJ2-1 14 TRBV14 ASSQADSRFYNEQF
TRBJ1-2 11 TRBV7-2 ASSFGANGGYT
TRBJ2-5 13 TRBV19 ASSPGGAAGETQY
TRBJ1-1 13 TRBV9 ASSASGGPNTEAF
TRBJ2-2 10 TRBV5-1 ASRDNTGELF
TRBJ2-7 16 TRBV14 ASSQETLAGPISYEQY
TRBJ2-5 15 TRBV5-1 ASSGTELRMGGETQY
TRBJ2-1 13 TRBV11-3 ASSSSQGARNEQF
TRBJ2-7 12 TRBV9 ASSVGDRNYEQY
TRBJ2-2 16 TRBV5-1 ASSLALDPTGNTGELF
TRBJ2-1 13 TRBV9 ASSVAPGDGNEQF
TRBJ1-2 14 TRBV27 ASSSHIGGFNYGYT